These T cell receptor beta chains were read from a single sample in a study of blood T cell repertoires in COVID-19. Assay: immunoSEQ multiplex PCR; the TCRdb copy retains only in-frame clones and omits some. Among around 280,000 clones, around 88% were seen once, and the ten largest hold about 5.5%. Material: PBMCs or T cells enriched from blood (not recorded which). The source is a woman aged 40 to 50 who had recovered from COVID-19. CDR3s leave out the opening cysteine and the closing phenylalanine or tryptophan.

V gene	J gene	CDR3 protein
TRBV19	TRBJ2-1	ASTGTPYNEQF
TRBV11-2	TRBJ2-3	ASSLGGLSTDTQY
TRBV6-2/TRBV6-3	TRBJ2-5	ASSYRSRERETQY
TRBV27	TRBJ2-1	ASSHRQGLSYNEQF
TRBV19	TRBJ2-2	ASSEGAYPGELF
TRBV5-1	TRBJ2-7	ASSLVQGAYEQY
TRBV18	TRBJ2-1	ASSFGSSGSNEQF
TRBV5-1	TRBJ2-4	ASSLGGQGRNIQY
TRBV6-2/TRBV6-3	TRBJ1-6	ASSLRGGLGGPPLH
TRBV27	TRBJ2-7	ASSTGSSYEQY
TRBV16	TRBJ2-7	ASSHSDRVVTYEQY
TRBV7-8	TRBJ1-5	ASSSPQGLSNQPQH
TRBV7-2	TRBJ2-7	ASSPGLADIYEQY
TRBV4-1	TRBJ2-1	ASSQPALREGYNEQF
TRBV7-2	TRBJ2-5	ASSFMGLADPETQY
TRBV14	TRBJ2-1	ASSQGAYYEQF
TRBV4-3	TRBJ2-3	ASSQDRGGTSTDTQY
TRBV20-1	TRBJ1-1	SGTGDTEAF
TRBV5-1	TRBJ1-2	ASSQGQGVGGYT
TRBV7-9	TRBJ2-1	ASSWELAGPSNEQF
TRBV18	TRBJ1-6	ASSPSHRVNSPLH